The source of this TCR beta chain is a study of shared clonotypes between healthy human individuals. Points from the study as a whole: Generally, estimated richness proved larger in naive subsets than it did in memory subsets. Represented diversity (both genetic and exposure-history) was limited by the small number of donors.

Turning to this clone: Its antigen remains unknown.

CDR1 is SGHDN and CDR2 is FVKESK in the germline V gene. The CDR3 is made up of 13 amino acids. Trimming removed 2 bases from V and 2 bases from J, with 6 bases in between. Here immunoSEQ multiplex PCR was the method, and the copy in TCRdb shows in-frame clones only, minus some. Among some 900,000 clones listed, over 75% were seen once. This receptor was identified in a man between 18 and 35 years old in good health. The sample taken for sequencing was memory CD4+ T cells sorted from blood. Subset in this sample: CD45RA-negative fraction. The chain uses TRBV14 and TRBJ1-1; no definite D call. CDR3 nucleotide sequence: TGTGCCAGCAGCCAACACTTAAACACTGAAGCTTTCTTT. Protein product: CASSQHLNTEAFF.